The 28 T cell receptor beta chains below were found in one sample sequenced in a study of PD-1 blockade in classical Hodgkin lymphoma. Produced via immunoSEQ multiplex PCR; TCRdb's table is partial and in-frame only. The table shows around 31,000 clones, with 70% to 80% occurring only once. Relapse was seen in all patients after autologous stem cell transplantation, and brentuximab vedotin exposure was variable. The sequences come from peripheral blood mononuclear cells (PBMCs), collected before the second cycle of nivolumab. These receptors were obtained from a human donor with classical Hodgkin lymphoma.

J is TRBJ1-1 and V is TRBV5-1; D gene uncertain. Per the germline V gene, CDR1 is SGHRS and CDR2 is YFSETQ. CDR3 length: 16 amino acids. V shed 0 bases and J shed 0 bases, with 12 bases lying between them. The CDR3 bases are TGCGCCAGCAGCTTGGGGGTAGGGTGGATGAACACTGAAGCTTTCTTT. Translated: CASSLGVGWMNTEAFF.

The rearrangement uses TRBV4-1 and TRBJ2-5; 8 nucleotides align to TRBD2. Near its end, the DNA agrees better with TRBJ2-7, so the J call may be wrong. Germline assignment: CDR1 MGHRA and CDR2 YSYEKL. This CDR3 comprises 17 residues. The CDR3 DNA is TGCGCCAGCAGCCAAGATGCGGGGGGCACGATGGGGTACGAGCAGTACTTC. Amino acid sequence: CASSQDAGGTMGYEQYF.

This clone was detected a few times. This sequence joins TRBV5-4 and TRBJ2-6; D is uncertain. Germline V gives CDR1 SGHNT, CDR2 YYREEE (reference sequence). The CDR3 has 15 amino acids. Between the trimmed V and J ends, which lost 3 bases and 4 bases, there was a span of 11 bases. CDR3 sequence reads: CASSSDTYGANVLTF. Here the CDR3 DNA reads TGTGCCAGCAGCTCTGACACGTACGGGGCCAACGTCCTGACTTTC.

The V gene is TRBV11-2, the J gene TRBJ1-4; D is uncertain. Germline V gives CDR1 SGHAT, CDR2 FQNNGV. This CDR3 spans 14 amino acids. Trimming removed 5 bases from V and 0 bases from J, with 7 bases in between. The CDR3 DNA follows: TGTGCCAGCAGCCCCGGATCAACTAATGAAAAACTGTTTTTT. Protein sequence: CASSPGSTNEKLFF.

Sample share makes this clone medium-sized. This chain joins TRBV5-5 and TRBJ1-4; D unresolved. Germline V gives CDR1 SGHKS, CDR2 YYEKEE (reference sequence). Trimming left V 0 bases short and J 5 bases short, with 5 bases between. The CDR3 sequence is 13 residues long. CDR3 bases: TGTGCCAGCAGCTTGGATGTCAATGAAAAACTGTTTTTT. Translating it yields CASSLDVNEKLFF.

V and J are TRBV6-6 and TRBJ2-7; no definite D call. The CDR3 loop spans 15 amino acids. Germline CDR1 MNHNY, CDR2 SVGAGI (reference sequence). V was shortened by 0 bases and J by 0 bases, with 9 bases between the two germline ends. The CDR3: CASSYSRQSSYEQYF. CDR3 nucleotide sequence: TGTGCCAGCAGTTACTCGCGGCAGAGCTCCTACGAGCAGTACTTC.

V is TRBV6-5 and J is TRBJ2-7; D remains unclear. V dropped 6 bases and J dropped 7 bases, with 19 bases sitting between them. CDR3 length: 14 residues. In germline, CDR1 is MNHEY, CDR2 SVGAGI. The CDR3 spells CASSLKGRPGEQYF. CDR3 nucleotide sequence: TGTGCCAGCAGCCTCAAAGGACGGCCCGGGGAGCAGTACTTC.

V is TRBV11-2 and J is TRBJ2-1; D is undetermined. The V end lost 2 bases, the J end lost 6 bases, and 5 bases lay between the germline ends. The CDR3 is made up of 12 amino acids. Looked up from germline, CDR1 is SGHAT and CDR2 is FQNNGV. CDR3 region: CASSLKANEQFF. DNA for the CDR3: TGTGCCAGCAGCTTAAAAGCCAATGAGCAGTTCTTC.

The chain is built from TRBV5-1 and TRBJ1-1, with D maybe TRBD1 (6 bases). V was pared by 2 bases and J by 3 bases, with 14 bases between. In germline, CDR1 is SGHRS, CDR2 YFSETQ. The length of the CDR3 is 15 residues. The CDR3 spells CASSFKQGEDTEAFF. DNA for the CDR3: TGCGCCAGCAGCTTCAAACAGGGAGAGGACACTGAAGCTTTCTTT.

V usage is TRBV6-5 and J usage is TRBJ1-1; D gene ambiguous. Per the germline V gene, CDR1 is MNHEY and CDR2 is SVGAGI. There are 15 residues in the CDR3. V was shortened by 4 bases and J by 0 bases, with 12 bases between the two germline ends. This CDR3 reads CASSSPGKMNTEAFF. Here the CDR3 DNA reads TGTGCCAGCAGTTCCCCTGGGAAGATGAACACTGAAGCTTTCTTT.

About this clone itself: An end of the junction differs from the germline gene, which may be a read error. This chain uses TRBV30 with TRBJ2-2, with a weak D call TRBD2 (5 bases). Germline values: CDR1 GTSNPN, CDR2 SVGIG (reference sequence). The CDR3 has 11 residues. The CDR3 here is CAWSSVRGAVF. CDR3 bases: TGTGCCTGGAGTTCAGTCCGGGGAGCTGTTTTT.

This chain joins TRBV7-8 and TRBJ1-1; weak D call: TRBD1 (5 bases). CDR1 and CDR2 (germline): SGHVS, FQNEAQ. V lost 2 bases, J lost 0 bases, and 10 bases lay in between. This CDR3 is built from 15 residues. CDR3 residues: CASSLQGILNTEAFF. DNA of the CDR3: TGTGCCAGCAGCTTACAGGGAATTTTGAACACTGAAGCTTTCTTT. Full variable domain (missing parts from reference TRBV7-8 and TRBJ1-1): GAGVSQSPRYKVAKRGQDVALRCDPISGHVSLFWYQQALGQGPEFLTYFQNEAQLDKSGLPSDRFFAERPEGSVSTLKIQRTQQEDSAVYLCASSLQGILNTEAFFGQGTRLTVV.

The J gene is TRBJ1-3, the V gene TRBV7-9; perhaps TRBD1 as D (6 bases). This CDR3 is 16 amino acids long. Germline CDR1 and CDR2: SEHNR and FQNEAQ (reference sequence). With 5 bases removed from V and 0 bases from J, the gap between germline ends came to 14 bases. This CDR3 reads CASSITGNPSGNTIYF. DNA of the CDR3: TGTGCCAGCAGCATTACAGGGAACCCCTCTGGAAACACCATATATTTT.

This chain joins TRBV5-1 and TRBJ1-2; 7 bases are shared with TRBD1. Losses at the gene ends were 4 bases for V and 8 bases for J; bases not matched to a gene: 8. The CDR3 sequence is 13 residues long. The V gene's germline CDR1 is SGHRS and CDR2 YFSETQ. CDR3 DNA sequence: TGCGCCAGCAGCGCCGACAGGGTGTGGGGCTACACCTTC. It translates to CASSADRVWGYTF. The full variable domain, completed using reference TRBV5-1 and TRBJ1-2, is KAGVTQTPRYLIKTRGQQVTLSCSPISGHRSVSWYQQTPGQGLQFLFEYFSETQRNKGNFPGRFSGRQFSNSRSEMNVSTLELGDSALYLCASSADRVWGYTFGSGTRLTVV.

This clone has only a few counts. The chain employs TRBV28 and TRBJ2-7, with D uncertain. This CDR3 region has 11 residues. V was trimmed by 8 bases and J by 5 bases, leaving 10 bases between them. CDR1 is MDHEN and CDR2 is SYDVKM in the germline V gene. CDR3 DNA sequence: TGTGCCAGCGTCGGCATTGACGAGCAGTACTTC. The encoded protein is CASVGIDEQYF. The full variable domain, with the rest looked up from reference TRBV28 and TRBJ2-7, is DVKVTQSSRYLVKRTGEKVFLECVQDMDHENMFWYRQDPGLGLRLIYFSYDVKMKEKGDIPEGYSVSREKKERFSLILESASTNQTSMYLCASVGIDEQYFGPGTRLTVT.

The chain couples TRBV6-1 to TRBJ2-1; 14 nucleotides agree with TRBD2. The CDR3 loop spans 15 amino acids. Per the germline V gene, CDR1 is MNHNS and CDR2 is SASEGT. J gave up 3 bases and V 6 bases, and 1 base lay outside the gene matches. The CDR3 loop is CASRGLAGVYNEQFF. For the CDR3, the DNA is TGTGCCAGCAGGGGACTAGCGGGGGTCTACAATGAGCAGTTCTTC.

A single count supports this clone. The rearrangement joins TRBV19 to TRBJ1-5; tentatively, D is TRBD1 (6 bases). This CDR3 has 18 residues. The ends were cut back, 8 bases at V and 1 base at J, with 24 bases in the middle. Germline assignment: CDR1 LNHDA and CDR2 SQIVND (reference sequence). The CDR3 protein is CASQTFATGSGSNQPQHF. The CDR3 DNA sequence: TGTGCCAGTCAAACTTTTGCCACAGGGTCGGGGAGCAATCAGCCCCAGCATTTT.

The genes are TRBV25-1 and TRBJ2-2; tentative D call: TRBD2 (6 bases). The CDR3 is 15 residues long. Trimming shortened V by 1 base and J by 2 bases, and 8 bases separated the two germline ends. From germline, CDR1 is MGHDK and CDR2 SYGVNS. This CDR3 is CASSEFGTNTGELFF. The CDR3 DNA reads as TGTGCCAGCAGTGAATTTGGGACTAACACCGGGGAGCTGTTTTTT.

V and J are TRBV6-1 and TRBJ1-4; tentative D call: TRBD1 (6 bases). CDR3 length: 14 residues. V lost 6 bases, J lost 6 bases, and 14 bases lay in between. Germline V lookup: CDR1 MNHNS, CDR2 SASEGT. The CDR3 loop reads CASRESQGYEKLFF. The CDR3 DNA follows: TGTGCCAGCAGGGAATCACAGGGCTATGAAAAACTGTTTTTT.

This sequence joins TRBV6-5 and TRBJ2-7; 7 bases line up with TRBD1. Germline V gives CDR1 MNHEY, CDR2 SVGAGI. The CDR3 is 14 residues long. The trim removed 5 bases at V and 2 bases at J, leaving 6 bases unmatched. CDR3 amino acids: CASSRGQKAYEQYF. The DNA for the CDR3 is TGTGCCAGCAGTAGGGGACAGAAAGCCTACGAGCAGTACTTC.

The rearrangement links TRBV7-2 to TRBJ1-3, with D uncertain. Germline CDR1 reads SGHTA; CDR2 reads FQGNSA. The CDR3 runs to 15 residues. The V end was cut by 5 bases, the J end by 2 bases, with 13 bases between. CDR3 sequence (DNA): TGTGCCAGCAGCATACTCCCGTCGGCTGGAAACACCATATATTTT. This encodes CASSILPSAGNTIYF.

This sequence joins TRBV4-1 and TRBJ2-7, with TRBD1 as a possible D gene (6 bases). V lost 2 bases, J lost 2 bases, and 10 bases lay in between. The germline V gene has CDR1 MGHRA and CDR2 YSYEKL. The CDR3 loop spans 14 amino acids. CDR3 sequence reads: CASSQSTGTYEQYF. As DNA, the CDR3 is TGCGCCAGCAGCCAATCTACAGGGACCTACGAGCAGTACTTC.

V gene TRBV19 combines with J gene TRBJ1-4, with D possibly being TRBD1 (6 bases). The CDR3 is 18 amino acids. V was shortened by 3 bases and J by 0 bases, with 17 bases between the two germline ends. Germline loops: CDR1 LNHDA, CDR2 SQIVND (reference sequence). CDR3 DNA sequence: TGTGCCAGTAGTATGGACAGTCGTTTAATTTCAACTAATGAAAAACTGTTTTTT. Translated: CASSMDSRLISTNEKLFF.

The V gene is TRBV18, the J gene TRBJ1-2; D unclear. The CDR3 has 19 residues. Trimming removed 0 bases from V and 0 bases from J, with 20 bases in between. Germline lookup yields CDR1 KGHSH and CDR2 LQKENI. CDR3 bases: TGTGCCAGCTCACCACCGATCCAGGACCCCAGGAAAGCTAACTATGGCTACACCTTC. Its protein is CASSPPIQDPRKANYGYTF.

J is TRBJ2-6 and V is TRBV6-1; no reliable D call. Per the germline V gene, CDR1 is MNHNS and CDR2 is SASEGT. Trimming took 2 bases from V and 2 from J, leaving 19 bases between them. This CDR3 spans 19 amino acids. The CDR3 protein is CASSETRRVGSAGANVLTF. In DNA form, the CDR3 reads TGTGCCAGCAGTGAAACACGACGGGTTGGTTCAGCTGGGGCCAACGTCCTGACTTTC.

The V call is TRBV10-1, the J call TRBJ2-3; 12 bases agree with TRBD2. Germline-derived CDR1 and CDR2 are WNHNN and SYGVQD (reference sequence). The CDR3 has 15 residues. The junction had 3 bases not matched to a gene; V was cut back by 2 bases and J by 6 bases. The CDR3 bases are TGCGCCAGCAGTGAGGGACTAGCGGGGAGCGATACGCAGTATTTT. As protein: CASSEGLAGSDTQYF.

Only one count was recorded for this clone. The chain carries TRBV30 and TRBJ1-1, with D possibly TRBD1 on 6 matching bases. This CDR3 region has 12 residues. Trimming pared 0 bases from V and 10 bases from J, leaving 12 bases between. The V gene's germline CDR1 is GTSNPN and CDR2 SVGIG (reference sequence). The chain's CDR3 is CAWSVGGARAFF. For the CDR3, the DNA is TGTGCCTGGAGTGTGGGGGGGGCGAGAGCTTTCTTT. Full variable domain (rest looked up from reference TRBV30 and TRBJ1-1): SQTIHQWPATLVQPVGSPLSLECTVEGTSNPNLYWYRQAAGRGLQLLFYSVGIGQISSEVPQNLSASRPQDRQFILSSKKLLLSDSGFYLCAWSVGGARAFFGQGTRLTVV.

CDR3 loop: CASSLPGQGRNEQYF. In DNA form, the CDR3 reads TGTGCCAGCAGTCTCCCAGGACAGGGGCGTAACGAGCAGTACTTC. The chain couples TRBV28 to TRBJ2-7; 9 bases match TRBD1. CDR3 size: 15 residues. Germline V gives CDR1 MDHEN, CDR2 SYDVKM. The V segment lost 5 bases and the J segment 5 bases; nucleotides outside the gene matches: 10.